This TCR beta chain was recovered during a study of blood T cell repertoires in COVID-19. Per the study methods: Estimates of nucleated cell counts were drawn from the amplification of reference gene primers. Generated by immunoSEQ multiplex PCR, the TCRdb table keeps only in-frame clones and is missing some. The DNA was the basis for D and trimming; V, J and clone size are from that table. The table has 100,000 to 150,000 clones, around four fifths seen once; the top ten hold approximately 8.7%. The germline V gene encodes CDR1 SNHLY and CDR2 FYNNEI. This CDR3 has 12 residues. V lost 8 bases, J lost 2 bases, and 2 bases stayed unmatched.

This rearrangement joins TRBV2 to TRBJ1-1, with 7 bases fitting TRBD1. Sequencing was done on a sample of peripheral blood. The TCR originated in a man in his forties with active or convalescent COVID-19. The CDR3 here is CASQGDNTEAFF. The CDR3 nucleotides are TGTGCCAGCCAGGGGGACAACACTGAAGCTTTCTTT.